Included here is one T cell receptor (beta chain) sequence, with context. These data belong to a study of blood T cell repertoires in COVID-19. The CDR3 contains 13 residues. Germline V gene sequence: CDR1 MGHRA, CDR2 YSYEKL. Trimming cost V 4 bases and J 5 bases, with 11 bases left between them. Assay: immunoSEQ multiplex PCR; the TCRdb copy retains only in-frame clones and omits some. The sample has roughly 360,000 clones, roughly 86% seen once; the top ten hold 1.3%. This TCR derives from a man younger than 40 who had recovered from COVID-19. This chain connects TRBV4-1 to TRBJ2-5; D call uncertain. Sequenced: PBMCs or T cells enriched from blood (not recorded which). The CDR3 nucleotides are TGCGCCAGCAGCCGGGTCATGAGGGAGACCCAGTACTTC. Its translation: CASSRVMRETQYF.